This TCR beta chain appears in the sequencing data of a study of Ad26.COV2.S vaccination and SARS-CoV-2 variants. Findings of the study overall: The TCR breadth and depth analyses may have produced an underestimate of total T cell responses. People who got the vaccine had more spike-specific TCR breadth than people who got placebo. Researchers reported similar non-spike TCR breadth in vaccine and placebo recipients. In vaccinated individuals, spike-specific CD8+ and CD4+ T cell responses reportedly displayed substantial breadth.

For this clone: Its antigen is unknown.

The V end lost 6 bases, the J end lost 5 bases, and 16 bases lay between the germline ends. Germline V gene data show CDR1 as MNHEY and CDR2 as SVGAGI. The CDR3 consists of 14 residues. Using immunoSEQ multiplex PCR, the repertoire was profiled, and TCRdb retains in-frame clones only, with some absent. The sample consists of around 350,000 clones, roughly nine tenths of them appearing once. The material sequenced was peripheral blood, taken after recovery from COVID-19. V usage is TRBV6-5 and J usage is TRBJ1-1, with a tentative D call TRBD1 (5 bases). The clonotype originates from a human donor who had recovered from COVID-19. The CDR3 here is CASRALSWGTEAFF. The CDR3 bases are TGTGCCAGCAGGGCCCTTTCCTGGGGGACTGAAGCTTTCTTT.